The TCR beta chain described here comes from a study of blood T cell repertoires in COVID-19. Authors' analysis steps: It was from reference gene primer amplification that nucleated cell counts were estimated. TCRdb's table, derived via immunoSEQ multiplex PCR, lists solely in-frame clones and lacks some. V and J calls and clone size come straight from that table; D and trimming were deduced from the DNA. The data show 250,000 to 350,000 clones, 85% to 90% seen once. Across 20 to 25 US areas, participants ranged in age from about 18 to 90 years. Allocation to cohorts depended on clinical history reported by the participants. This CDR3 is built from 13 residues. Germline V CDR1 and CDR2: KGHSH, LQKENI. V lost 8 bases to trimming and J lost 3 bases; unmatched junction nucleotides: 6.

The sequenced sample was PBMCs or T cells enriched from blood (not recorded which). The chain has TRBV18 and TRBJ2-7, with 8 bases lining up with TRBD1. The sequence was collected from a woman younger than 30 with acute COVID-19. This CDR3 reads CASREGQGYEQYF. For the CDR3, the DNA is TGTGCCAGCCGTGAAGGACAGGGCTACGAGCAGTACTTC.